The 30 T cell receptor beta chains below were found in one sample sequenced in a study of blood T cell repertoires in COVID-19. TCRdb's table, derived via immunoSEQ multiplex PCR, lists solely in-frame clones and lacks some. The repertoire holds approximately 500,000 clones, 85% to 90% seen once, with about 8.2% in the top ten. The sample taken for sequencing was peripheral blood. These receptors came from a woman between 50 and 59 years old with COVID-19, enrolled during active disease.

The rearrangement joins TRBV5-6 to TRBJ1-2; the D gene is possibly TRBD1 (5 bases). Trimming shortened V by 4 bases and J by 3 bases, and 13 bases separated the two germline ends. This CDR3 is 14 amino acids long. CDR1 and CDR2 (germline): SGHDT, YYEEEE. CDR3 amino acids: CASSPGVGYYGYTF. CDR3 bases: TGTGCCAGCAGCCCGGGGGTGGGGTACTATGGCTACACCTTC.

The chain combines TRBV28 with TRBJ1-2, with 8 bases fitting TRBD1. This CDR3 region has 14 residues. Losses at the gene ends were 5 bases for V and 6 bases for J; bases not matched to a gene: 8. Germline V gene sequence: CDR1 MDHEN, CDR2 SYDVKM. The CDR3 DNA sequence: TGTGCCAGCAGTCCCTCCTCAGGGGGCCATGGCTACACCTTC. It is translated as CASSPSSGGHGYTF.

V gene TRBV19 combines with J gene TRBJ1-2; weak D call: TRBD1 (5 bases). CDR1 is LNHDA and CDR2 is SQIVND in the germline V gene (reference sequence). Trimming pared 6 bases from V and 0 bases from J, leaving 14 bases between. This CDR3 region has 15 residues. In nucleotides, the CDR3 is TGTGCCAGTAGGGACAATCCGAGTTCTAACTATGGCTACACCTTC. Translation: CASRDNPSSNYGYTF.

V gene TRBV7-2 combines with J gene TRBJ1-2, with a tentative D call TRBD1 (5 bases). The V end lost 2 bases, the J end lost 8 bases, and 12 bases lay between the germline ends. This CDR3 is 13 amino acids long. Germline CDR1 is SGHTA and CDR2 is FQGNSA. DNA of the CDR3: TGTGCCAGCAGCTTAAGGGGCCCAGAGGGCTACACCTTC. Its protein product is CASSLRGPEGYTF.

The chain couples TRBV27 to TRBJ2-7, with TRBD1 as a possible D gene (6 bases). Trimming stripped 8 bases from V and 6 bases from J, with 20 bases between. The CDR3 covers 14 residues. Germline CDR1 is MNHEY and CDR2 is SMNVEV (reference sequence). CDR3 sequence reads: CASRSRDTLLEQYF. CDR3 in DNA: TGTGCCAGCCGCTCCCGGGACACCCTGCTCGAGCAGTACTTC.

V usage is TRBV28 and J usage is TRBJ1-1; a weak D match, TRBD1 (5 bases). Looked up from germline, CDR1 is MDHEN and CDR2 is SYDVKM. V lost 7 bases and J lost 0, with 15 bases in between. The CDR3 loop spans 15 amino acids. In DNA, the CDR3 is TGTGCCAGCATGGGGCGGGGTATCATGAACACTGAAGCTTTCTTT. It is translated as CASMGRGIMNTEAFF.

This chain links TRBV30 with TRBJ1-2; no reliable D call. The CDR3 sequence is 14 residues long. With 2 bases removed from V and 5 bases from J, the gap between germline ends came to 15 bases. Germline V gene data show CDR1 as GTSNPN and CDR2 as SVGIG (reference sequence). CDR3 sequence reads: CAWSPPVGLYGYTF. The CDR3 DNA is TGTGCCTGGAGTCCGCCCGTCGGTTTATATGGCTACACCTTC.

The chain joins TRBV28 to TRBJ2-3, with TRBD1 matching over 8 bases. The trim removed 3 bases at V and 8 bases at J, leaving 4 bases unmatched. Germline V lookup: CDR1 MDHEN, CDR2 SYDVKM. The CDR3 totals 13 residues. The CDR3 region is CASSFRDRRTQYF. DNA for the CDR3: TGTGCCAGCAGTTTCCGGGACAGGCGTACGCAGTATTTT.

This clone has just one count. The J gene is TRBJ2-3, the V gene TRBV28, with D maybe TRBD2 (6 bases). CDR1 and CDR2 (germline): MDHEN, SYDVKM. Trimming shortened V by 5 bases and J by 6 bases, and 12 bases separated the two germline ends. The CDR3 runs to 13 residues. The CDR3 region has the DNA TGTGCCAGCAGTCCTCCGGAGGGTGATACGCAGTATTTT. Its protein is CASSPPEGDTQYF.

This chain connects TRBV19 to TRBJ2-3; 7 positions agree with TRBD2. Per germline, CDR1 LNHDA and CDR2 SQIVND (reference sequence). V shed 3 bases and J 2 bases; nucleotides not matched to a gene: 5. The CDR3 has 15 amino acids. CDR3 bases: TGTGCCAGTAGTATTTTGGGAGGGAACACAGATACGCAGTATTTT. It specifies CASSILGGNTDTQYF. Drawing the rest from reference TRBV19 and TRBJ2-3, the complete variable domain is DGGITQSPKYLFRKEGQNVTLSCEQNLNHDAMYWYRQDPGQGLRLIYYSQIVNDFQKGDIAEGYSVSREKKESFPLTVTSAQKNPTAFYLCASSILGGNTDTQYFGPGTRLTVL.

The gene calls are TRBV5-5 and TRBJ1-5; 8 bases match TRBD1. This CDR3 has 15 residues. The V gene's germline CDR1 is SGHKS and CDR2 YYEKEE (reference sequence). Trimming at V came to 7 bases and at J to 4 bases, leaving 10 bases not matched to a gene. The CDR3 reads CASSRDRGGNQPQHF. The DNA for the CDR3 is TGTGCCAGCTCCCGAGACAGGGGCGGAAATCAGCCCCAGCATTTT.

This chain links TRBV5-1 with TRBJ2-5; 10 nucleotides agree with TRBD2. CDR3 length: 16 amino acids. The V gene end was trimmed by 0 bases and the J gene end by 3 bases; junction bases not matched to a gene: 5. CDR1 and CDR2 from the germline V gene are SGHRS and YFSETQ. CDR3 protein: CASSLASLAGEETQYF. In nucleotides, the CDR3 is TGCGCCAGCAGCTTGGCCTCTCTAGCGGGGGAAGAGACCCAGTACTTC.

The chain recombines TRBV27 with TRBJ1-5, with D perhaps TRBD1 (6 bases). The V gene's germline CDR1 is MNHEY and CDR2 SMNVEV (reference sequence). V shed 4 bases and J shed 7 bases, with 17 bases lying between them. The CDR3 has 15 amino acids. The CDR3: CASSWSRDTGQPQHF. CDR3 nucleotide sequence: TGTGCCAGCAGTTGGTCCCGGGACACGGGACAGCCCCAGCATTTT.

The J gene is TRBJ2-2, the V gene TRBV4-1, with 7 bases fitting TRBD2. CDR3 length: 14 amino acids. Germline-derived CDR1 and CDR2 are MGHRA and YSYEKL. The V segment lost 5 bases and the J segment 3 bases; nucleotides outside the gene matches: 3. The CDR3 here is CASSWGRDTGELFF. CDR3 coding DNA: TGCGCCAGCAGCTGGGGGAGGGACACCGGGGAGCTGTTTTTT.

The chain combines TRBV6-5 with TRBJ2-1; D is unresolved. CDR3 length: 11 residues. Trimming took off 6 bases at V and 10 bases at J, with 10 bases between the two ends. CDR1 MNHEY and CDR2 SVGAGI come from the germline V gene. The DNA for the CDR3 is TGTGCCAGCAGCCGAGATTTGGAGCAGTTCTTC. Its translation is CASSRDLEQFF.

About this clone itself: A read error may produce the germline difference seen at one junction end. The rearrangement joins TRBV5-6 to TRBJ2-3, with D perhaps given as TRBD1 or TRBD2 (5 bases each). Germline V gene sequence: CDR1 SGHDT, CDR2 YYEEEE. CDR3 length: 14 amino acids. CDR3 residues: CASSLGPAGDTQYF. The CDR3 bases are TGTGCCAGCAGTTTGGGACCTGCGGGAGATACGCAGTATTTT.

J is TRBJ1-1 and V is TRBV4-1; D remains unclear. Trimming stripped 0 bases from V and 0 bases from J, with 8 bases between. The CDR3 length is 15 residues. Germline values: CDR1 MGHRA, CDR2 YSYEKL. DNA for the CDR3: TGCGCCAGCAGCCAAGATGAGCAGGTGAACACTGAAGCTTTCTTT. Translated, it gives CASSQDEQVNTEAFF.

The chain couples TRBV15 to TRBJ2-7; 8 bases align to TRBD2. Per the germline V gene, CDR1 is LNHNV and CDR2 is YYDKDF (reference sequence). Germline trimming cut 5 bases from V and 5 bases from J; bases unmatched to any gene: 8. The CDR3 is 14 amino acids. The CDR3, as DNA: TGTGCCACCAGCCTATCAGCGGGGGTTGACGAGCAGTACTTC. This gives the protein CATSLSAGVDEQYF. Together with reference TRBV15 and TRBJ2-7, the CDR3 gives the full variable domain: DAMVIQNPRYQVTQFGKPVTLSCSQTLNHNVMYWYQQKSSQAPKLLFHYYDKDFNNEADTPDNFQSRRPNTSFCFLDIRSPGLGDTAMYLCATSLSAGVDEQYFGPGTRLTVT.

V and J are TRBV7-2 and TRBJ1-1; D is ambiguous. In germline, CDR1 is SGHTA, CDR2 FQGNSA. The V end lost 1 base, the J end lost 12 bases, and 21 bases lay between the germline ends. The CDR3 has 15 residues. The CDR3 nucleotides are TGTGCCAGCAGCTTAGTCGCGGGTGCCGACGCCGCGACTTTCTTT. Translation: CASSLVAGADAATFF.

The chain joins TRBV30 to TRBJ2-7, with D unclear. CDR1 and CDR2 (germline): GTSNPN, SVGIG (reference sequence). The CDR3 has 14 residues. V was clipped by 1 base and J by 3 bases, with 13 bases between them. The CDR3 DNA sequence: TGTGCCTGGAGTGCCTACACAACGGGCTACGAGCAGTACTTC. Translating it yields CAWSAYTTGYEQYF.

This sequence joins TRBV19 and TRBJ1-4; D is undetermined. V gave up 7 bases and J gave up 8 bases, with 17 bases separating them. The CDR3 is 14 residues long. The germline CDR1 and CDR2 sequences are LNHDA and SQIVND (reference sequence). CDR3 sequence reads: CASIRSNTGEKLFF. CDR3 sequence (DNA): TGTGCCAGTATCAGGTCCAACACTGGAGAAAAACTGTTTTTT.

The J gene is TRBJ2-2, the V gene TRBV9; TRBD1 is a possible D gene (5 bases). V lost 2 bases, J lost 8 bases, and 7 bases lay in between. The CDR3 consists of 12 residues. Germline V gene sequence: CDR1 SGDLS, CDR2 YYNGEE. CDR3 in DNA: TGTGCCAGCAGCGTGCAGGGAGGGGAGCTGTTTTTT. Translating gives CASSVQGGELFF.

The count of this clone is one. The V and J genes are TRBV4-2 and TRBJ1-4, with D uncertain. The germline V gene encodes CDR1 LGHNA and CDR2 YNFKEQ. V shed 0 bases and J shed 0 bases, with 8 bases lying between them. The CDR3 has 16 residues. The CDR3 sequence: CASSQDPRATNEKLFF. CDR3 coding DNA: TGTGCCAGCAGCCAAGACCCCCGTGCAACTAATGAAAAACTGTTTTTT.

J is TRBJ1-2 and V is TRBV2, with 11 nucleotides matching TRBD1. V dropped 5 bases and J dropped 2; count of bases not matched to a gene: 4. The CDR3 covers 15 residues. The V gene's germline CDR1 is SNHLY and CDR2 FYNNEI. The CDR3 region is CASSRDRGSNYGYTF. CDR3 nucleotides: TGTGCCAGCAGTAGGGACAGGGGGTCAAACTATGGCTACACCTTC.

This chain connects TRBV7-8 to TRBJ2-7; 9 positions agree with TRBD1. J lost 3 bases, V lost 2 bases, and 5 bases had no gene match. The CDR3 runs to 15 residues. From germline, CDR1 is SGHVS and CDR2 FQNEAQ. The CDR3 DNA reads TGTGCCAGCAGCTTATGGGGACAGGGATACTACGAGCAGTACTTC. It encodes CASSLWGQGYYEQYF.

V gene TRBV2 combines with J gene TRBJ2-3; tentatively, D is TRBD1 (5 bases). CDR3 length equals 15 residues. Germline values: CDR1 SNHLY, CDR2 FYNNEI. V was shortened by 3 bases and J by 0 bases, with 10 bases between the two germline ends. CDR3 coding DNA: TGTGCCAGCAGTGAGGGGCATCCGAGCACAGATACGCAGTATTTT. It specifies CASSEGHPSTDTQYF.

The chain joins TRBV9 to TRBJ2-3; perhaps TRBD1 as D (6 bases). Looked up from germline, CDR1 is SGDLS and CDR2 is YYNGEE. The V end was cut by 4 bases, the J end by 1 base, with 10 bases between. This CDR3 has 14 residues. The chain's CDR3 is CASSLRTGTDTQYF. The DNA for the CDR3 is TGTGCCAGCAGCCTCAGGACAGGCACAGATACGCAGTATTTT.

The J gene is TRBJ1-2, the V gene TRBV7-8, with D maybe TRBD1 (5 bases). The CDR3 sequence is 14 residues long. Germline lookup yields CDR1 SGHVS and CDR2 FQNEAQ. Trimming cost V 1 base and J 8 bases, with 14 bases left between them. CDR3 in DNA: TGTGCCAGCAGCTTAGGAAGGAACCCAGGGGGCTACACCTTC. The encoded protein is CASSLGRNPGGYTF.

A few counts support this clone. The chain has TRBV2 and TRBJ1-6; TRBD1 matches at 8 bases. The germline CDR1 and CDR2 sequences are SNHLY and FYNNEI. The CDR3 totals 13 residues. The V and J ends lost 1 base and 13 bases, in that order; junction bases with no gene match: 3. CDR3 residues: CASSEVQGGPLHF. DNA of the CDR3: TGTGCCAGCAGTGAAGTACAGGGGGGGCCCCTCCACTTT. The full variable domain, completed using reference TRBV2 and TRBJ1-6, is EPEVTQTPSHQVTQMGQEVILRCVPISNHLYFYWYRQILGQKVEFLVSFYNNEISEKSEIFDDQFSVERPDGSNFTLKIRSTKLEDSAMYFCASSEVQGGPLHFGNGTRLTVT.

The gene calls are TRBV7-3 and TRBJ2-1, with D uncertain. The ends were cut back, 5 bases at V and 4 bases at J, with 18 bases in the middle. This CDR3 has 16 residues. Germline CDR1 reads SGHTA; CDR2 reads FQGTGA. The CDR3, as DNA: TGTGCCAGCAGCCTTTACTCAGGTTCCCCTTACAATGAGCAGTTCTTC. Translating it yields CASSLYSGSPYNEQFF.